A selection of T cell receptor beta chains follows, all from one sample in a study of blood T cell repertoires in COVID-19. Clones were sequenced by immunoSEQ multiplex PCR, and TCRdb holds only the in-frame ones, with some missing. This table has 150,000 to 180,000 clones, over 60% appearing once. The sample taken for sequencing was peripheral blood. These receptors came from a man at least 80 years old with acute or convalescent COVID-19. CDR3s include the opening cysteine and the closing phenylalanine or tryptophan. Each record gives: V gene, J gene, CDR3 protein.

V gene: TRBV27
J gene: TRBJ2-2
CDR3 protein: CASSPGTGAQNTGELFF

V gene: TRBV20-1
J gene: TRBJ2-1
CDR3 protein: CSATPGVEQFF

V gene: TRBV5-6
J gene: TRBJ2-3
CDR3 protein: CASSLEAGGRPDTQYF

V gene: TRBV11-3
J gene: TRBJ2-7
CDR3 protein: CASSLRAPPGGISYEQYF

V gene: TRBV29-1
J gene: TRBJ2-3
CDR3 protein: CSVGTSGGRADTQYF

V gene: TRBV5-4
J gene: TRBJ2-3
CDR3 protein: CASRTSGDTQYF

V gene: TRBV9
J gene: TRBJ1-2
CDR3 protein: CASVTGPNYGYTF

V gene: TRBV29-1
J gene: TRBJ2-3
CDR3 protein: CSVGTTSTDTQYF

V gene: TRBV6-5
J gene: TRBJ2-1
CDR3 protein: CASSKTGGVSGEQFF

V gene: TRBV20-1
J gene: TRBJ2-5
CDR3 protein: CSAIEGGQKETQYF

V gene: TRBV5-4
J gene: TRBJ1-4
CDR3 protein: CASSLMQGLNEKLFF

V gene: TRBV25-1
J gene: TRBJ2-7
CDR3 protein: CASSRLAGGEQYF

V gene: TRBV18
J gene: TRBJ1-2
CDR3 protein: CASSREGQGYGYTF

V gene: TRBV28
J gene: TRBJ2-4
CDR3 protein: CAANSHTKNIQYF

V gene: TRBV9
J gene: TRBJ1-3
CDR3 protein: CASSVLDRYSGNTIYF

V gene: TRBV7-2
J gene: TRBJ1-5
CDR3 protein: CASSLALQGAPRNQPQHF

V gene: TRBV9
J gene: TRBJ2-5
CDR3 protein: CASSVAPGSGGATQYF

V gene: TRBV19
J gene: TRBJ2-1
CDR3 protein: CASSSLASGSYNEQFF

V gene: TRBV5-1
J gene: TRBJ1-4
CDR3 protein: CASSLAGTGNEKLFF

V gene: TRBV15
J gene: TRBJ2-1
CDR3 protein: CATSREVPRGGYNEQFF

V gene: TRBV19
J gene: TRBJ2-6
CDR3 protein: CASSMGWGAGANVLTF

V gene: TRBV24-1
J gene: TRBJ1-2
CDR3 protein: CATSDANDRGGGYTF